This TCR beta chain originates from a study of cytomegalovirus exposure and HLA in healthy donors. Whole-study results and caveats: The sole available immune exposure information was CMV serostatus. In vitro, a few CMV-associated chains proved specific for CMV antigens. For most subjects, TCR beta sequences were reported to predict HLA-A and HLA-B alleles with accuracy.

CDR3 size: 15 residues. With 6 bases clipped from V and 2 bases from J, the junction kept 9 bases outside the gene matches. Per germline, CDR1 LNHDA and CDR2 SQIVND (reference sequence). In regard to this clone: Antigen: not known.

Vbeta (60) and Jbeta (13) primers were used in the PCR. Here immunoSEQ multiplex PCR was the method, and the copy in TCRdb shows in-frame clones only, minus some. The table has some 170,000 clones, about 83% seen once; the top ten hold 2.5% to 3%. This receptor was identified in a female donor in good health and CMV-seronegative. The sample was PBMCs. This chain uses TRBV19 with TRBJ2-7; TRBD1 aligns across 8 bases. Here the CDR3 DNA reads TGTGCCAGTAGCCAAGGGACAGGCGAAACCTACGAGCAGTACTTC. This encodes CASSQGTGETYEQYF.